A single sample is the source of the 29 T cell receptor beta chains below, sequenced in a study of blood T cell repertoires in COVID-19. Clones were read by immunoSEQ multiplex PCR, and TCRdb kept only the in-frame ones, dropping some. The repertoire holds about 78,000 clones, with less than 95% as singletons. The sample consisted of peripheral blood. Every receptor here comes from a woman aged 45-65 years in a cohort sampled during active COVID-19.

The rearrangement joins TRBV6-5 to TRBJ1-3, with 8 bases matching TRBD1. This CDR3 has 14 residues. Losses at the gene ends were 6 bases for V and 3 bases for J; bases not matched to a gene: 4. Germline CDR1 is MNHEY and CDR2 is SVGAGI. CDR3 sequence reads: CASRPDRGGNTIYF. The CDR3 DNA reads TGTGCCAGCAGACCAGACAGGGGTGGAAACACCATATATTTT.

This rearrangement joins TRBV5-6 to TRBJ2-7, with 8 bases fitting TRBD1. Losses at the gene ends were 4 bases for V and 4 bases for J; bases not matched to a gene: 7. Germline V gene lookup returns CDR1 SGHDT and CDR2 YYEEEE. The CDR3 covers 14 residues. CDR3 sequence reads: CASSRQGNRYEQYF. CDR3 DNA sequence: TGTGCCAGCAGCCGACAGGGGAACAGGTACGAGCAGTACTTC.

This clone was picked up a small number of times. The V gene is TRBV30, the J gene TRBJ1-1, with D maybe TRBD1 (6 bases). Trimming took 3 bases from V and 4 from J, leaving 15 bases between them. Germline-derived CDR1 and CDR2 are GTSNPN and SVGIG (reference sequence). CDR3 length: 14 amino acids. CDR3 in DNA: TGTGCCTGGAGCGGCGAACAGGGTATCACTGAAGCTTTCTTT. Its protein is CAWSGEQGITEAFF.

This sequence joins TRBV27 and TRBJ1-2; D is uncertain. The CDR3 contains 16 residues. Germline V gene lookup returns CDR1 MNHEY and CDR2 SMNVEV (reference sequence). The V gene lost 0 bases and the J gene lost 1 base, with 12 bases spanning the gap. The CDR3 is CASSLSGRQINYGYTF. The CDR3 DNA is TGTGCCAGCAGTTTATCGGGCAGACAAATTAACTATGGCTACACCTTC.

The rearrangement links TRBV12-3 or TRBV12-4 to TRBJ1-6; 7 bases line up with TRBD1. The J segment lost 10 bases and the V segment lost 5 bases, leaving 2 bases of the junction unmatched. This CDR3 is built from 12 residues. CDR3 amino acids: CASSDRASPLHF. The DNA for the CDR3 is TGTGCCAGCAGTGACAGGGCCTCACCCCTCCACTTT.

This chain joins TRBV10-2 and TRBJ2-6, with unresolved D. CDR3 size: 16 residues. Germline V lookup: CDR1 WSHSY, CDR2 SAAADI. Between the trimmed V and J ends, which lost 3 bases and 0 bases, there was a span of 9 bases. CDR3 DNA sequence: TGCGCCAGCAGTGAAGAGTCCCCCTCTGGGGCCAACGTCCTGACTTTC. It translates to CASSEESPSGANVLTF.

V and J are TRBV14 and TRBJ2-3, with 7 bases lining up with TRBD2. Germline V lookup: CDR1 SGHDN, CDR2 FVKESK. With 2 bases clipped from V and 7 bases from J, the junction kept 6 bases outside the gene matches. CDR3 size: 14 residues. As DNA, the CDR3 is TGTGCCAGCAGCCAAATCCCGACTAGCTATACGCAGTATTTT. This codes for CASSQIPTSYTQYF. Full variable domain (missing parts from reference TRBV14 and TRBJ2-3): EAGVTQFPSHSVIEKGQTVTLRCDPISGHDNLYWYRRVMGKEIKFLLHFVKESKQDESGMPNNRFLAERTGGTYSTLKVQPAELEDSGVYFCASSQIPTSYTQYFGPGTRLTVL.

The chain recombines TRBV3-1 (or the pseudogene TRBV3-2) with TRBJ1-1; TRBD1 agrees at 7 bases. The germline gives CDR1 LGHDT, CDR2 YNNKEL (reference sequence). V lost 3 bases to trimming and J lost 3 bases; unmatched junction nucleotides: 7. The CDR3 is 15 residues long. CDR3 nucleotide sequence: TGTGCCAGCAGCCAGGAAGGGGGCCCGTACACTGAAGCTTTCTTT. This translates into CASSQEGGPYTEAFF.

CDR3 region: CASSLPGGGSPLHF. Here the CDR3 DNA reads TGTGCCAGCAGCTTACCAGGGGGCGGCTCACCCCTCCACTTT. V gene TRBV7-3 combines with J gene TRBJ1-6; 8 bases match TRBD1. CDR3 length: 14 residues. V was pared by 2 bases and J by 10 bases, with 4 bases of the junction left unmatched. The V gene's germline CDR1 is SGHTA and CDR2 FQGTGA.

This clone was observed once. This chain joins TRBV10-1 and TRBJ1-4, with 8 nucleotides matching TRBD1. Germline V gene lookup returns CDR1 WNHNN and CDR2 SYGVQD (reference sequence). V dropped 4 bases and J dropped 7; count of bases not matched to a gene: 5. The CDR3 covers 14 residues. In DNA form, the CDR3 reads TGCGCCAGCAGTGCGGACAGGGTTGGTGAAAAACTGTTTTTT. This codes for CASSADRVGEKLFF.

The rearrangement uses TRBV3-1 (or the pseudogene TRBV3-2) and TRBJ2-3; 10 nucleotides align to TRBD2. CDR1 is LGHDT, CDR2 YNNKEL, per germline (reference sequence). The ends lost 4 bases at V and 2 bases at J; junction bases unmatched: 9. The CDR3 runs to 17 residues. CDR3 in amino acids: CASSRGTSDRVTDTQYF. CDR3 sequence (DNA): TGTGCCAGCAGCCGAGGGACTAGCGATAGAGTCACAGATACGCAGTATTTT.

The gene calls are TRBV12-3 or TRBV12-4 and TRBJ1-6; D may be TRBD1 (6 bases). With 8 bases removed from V and 6 bases from J, the gap between germline ends came to 11 bases. The CDR3 runs 13 residues. This chain's CDR3 is CASGGQGNSPLHF. CDR3 in DNA: TGTGCCAGCGGGGGACAAGGTAATTCACCCCTCCACTTT.

The chain links TRBV3-1 (or the pseudogene TRBV3-2) to TRBJ1-4; D is ambiguous. Germline V lookup: CDR1 LGHDT, CDR2 YNNKEL (reference sequence). The ends were cut back, 1 base at V and 8 bases at J, with 11 bases in the middle. CDR3 length: 14 amino acids. In DNA form, the CDR3 reads TGTGCCAGCAGCCAAGGGGGAGGGTTCGAAAAACTGTTTTTT. Protein: CASSQGGGFEKLFF.

This clone occurred a few times. CDR3 region: CASSPRGSPHQPQHF. The DNA of the CDR3 is TGTGCCAGCAGCCCCAGGGGGTCCCCTCATCAGCCCCAGCATTTT. The rearrangement uses TRBV7-9 and TRBJ1-5; 7 bases are shared with TRBD1. In germline, CDR1 is SEHNR, CDR2 FQNEAQ (reference sequence). V was pared by 5 bases and J by 5 bases, with 9 bases of the junction left unmatched. The CDR3 sequence is 15 residues long.

CDR3 in amino acids: CACGGSQPQHF. DNA of the CDR3: TGTGCCTGCGGGGGTAGTCAGCCCCAGCATTTT. The V gene is TRBV19, the J gene TRBJ1-5, with a possible D match to TRBD1 (5 bases). V lost 11 bases and J 6 bases, leaving 11 bases between the germline ends. Germline CDR1 is LNHDA and CDR2 is SQIVND (reference sequence). This CDR3 region has 11 residues. Supplemented by reference TRBV19 and TRBJ1-5, the full variable domain reads DGGITQSPKYLFRKEGQNVTLSCEQNLNHDAMYWYRQDPGQGLRLIYYSQIVNDFQKGDIAEGYSVSREKKESFPLTVTSAQKNPTAFYLCACGGSQPQHFGDGTRLSIL.

V and J are TRBV20-1 and TRBJ2-1; D remains ambiguous. CDR1 and CDR2 (germline): DFQATT, SNEGSKA (reference sequence). Trimming removed 3 bases at V and 13 bases at J, with 13 bases between. There are 11 residues in the CDR3. DNA for the CDR3: TGCAGTGCTAGGAGCGCGAGGTCTCAGTTCTTC. Translation gives CSARSARSQFF.

This chain connects TRBV4-1 to TRBJ2-1, with a weak D call TRBD2 (6 bases). The V gene's germline CDR1 is MGHRA and CDR2 YSYEKL. The germline V and J ends were trimmed by 0 bases and 2 bases, with 14 bases remaining between them. The CDR3 is 17 amino acids. Here the CDR3 DNA reads TGCGCCAGCAGCCAAGATCTAGGAGGGAGACCCTACAATGAGCAGTTCTTC. This translates into CASSQDLGGRPYNEQFF.

The chain uses TRBV28 and TRBJ1-2; D uncertain. Trimming removed 5 bases from V and 7 bases from J, with 14 bases in between. This CDR3 region has 13 residues. Per germline, CDR1 MDHEN and CDR2 SYDVKM. The CDR3 protein is CASSLGVERGYTF. The DNA of the CDR3 is TGTGCCAGCAGTCTCGGAGTGGAACGTGGCTACACCTTC.

The V and J genes are TRBV10-1 and TRBJ1-1; D might be TRBD1 (6 bases). This CDR3 contains 13 residues. The V and J ends lost 0 bases and 4 bases respectively, with 6 bases between them. CDR1 and CDR2 (germline): WNHNN, SYGVQD (reference sequence). CDR3 residues: CASSESGGTEAFF. The CDR3 nucleotides are TGCGCCAGCAGTGAGTCAGGGGGCACTGAAGCTTTCTTT.

The chain has TRBV20-1 and TRBJ2-1; D possibly corresponds to TRBD2 (6 bases). The CDR3 is made up of 12 amino acids. Trimming took off 3 bases at V and 6 bases at J, with 9 bases between the two ends. In germline, CDR1 is DFQATT, CDR2 SNEGSKA (reference sequence). Here the CDR3 reads CSASPGVNEQFF. In nucleotides, the CDR3 is TGCAGTGCTAGTCCGGGGGTCAATGAGCAGTTCTTC.

The chain couples TRBV10-2 to TRBJ1-1; 7 nucleotides match TRBD1. The CDR3 has 14 amino acids. V shed 6 bases and J 3 bases; nucleotides not matched to a gene: 7. Germline V CDR1 and CDR2: WSHSY, SAAADI. CDR3 sequence: CASSLTGIDTEAFF. CDR3 in DNA: TGCGCCAGCAGCCTGACAGGGATCGACACTGAAGCTTTCTTT.

V gene TRBV2 combines with J gene TRBJ2-7, with D tentatively TRBD2 (5 bases). This CDR3 contains 16 residues. Germline CDR1 is SNHLY and CDR2 is FYNNEI. The ends were cut back, 6 bases at V and 2 bases at J, with 20 bases in the middle. The CDR3 here is CASRGLEGRGAYEQYF. CDR3 coding DNA: TGTGCCAGCAGGGGATTGGAAGGGAGAGGCGCCTACGAGCAGTACTTC.

The CDR3 DNA reads TGTGCCAGTAGTATAGGAGGCGGCTCCTTGAACACTGAAGCTTTCTTT. It yields the protein CASSIGGGSLNTEAFF. This chain joins TRBV19 and TRBJ1-1; D ambiguous. Germline CDR1 LNHDA, CDR2 SQIVND (reference sequence). The CDR3 is made up of 16 amino acids. The V end lost 1 base, the J end lost 0 bases, and 12 bases lay between the germline ends.

The chain carries TRBV3-1 (or the pseudogene TRBV3-2) and TRBJ2-2; 8 bases are a match to TRBD2. The CDR3 contains 15 residues. In germline, CDR1 is LGHDT, CDR2 YNNKEL (reference sequence). J was trimmed by 4 bases and V by 2 bases; bases with no gene match: 3. For the CDR3, the DNA is TGTGCCAGCAGCCAAAGACTAGCGATCACCGGGGAGCTGTTTTTT. Protein: CASSQRLAITGELFF.

The chain employs TRBV28 and TRBJ2-7; 7 nucleotides line up with TRBD2. The CDR3 length is 13 residues. CDR1 is MDHEN and CDR2 is SYDVKM in the germline V gene. With 5 bases clipped from V and 4 bases from J, the junction kept 5 bases outside the gene matches. The CDR3 region is CASSGGDPYEQYF. The CDR3 coding sequence is TGTGCCAGCAGTGGGGGGGACCCTTACGAGCAGTACTTC.

V gene TRBV27 combines with J gene TRBJ1-3; the match to TRBD1 covers 8 bases. Germline loops: CDR1 MNHEY, CDR2 SMNVEV (reference sequence). V lost 5 bases and J lost 0; bases outside the gene matches: 9. The CDR3 consists of 17 residues. CDR3 residues: CASSPRTGLVSGNTIYF. The CDR3 region has the DNA TGTGCCAGCAGTCCCCGGACAGGGTTGGTCTCTGGAAACACCATATATTTT.

The chain employs TRBV2 and TRBJ2-5, with 10 bases lining up with TRBD1. Germline CDR1 SNHLY, CDR2 FYNNEI. V shed 8 bases, J shed 5 bases, and the junction held 5 bases outside the gene matches. CDR3 size: 13 residues. The CDR3 nucleotides read TGTGCCAGCCCGGGACAGGGGTACGAGACCCAGTACTTC. It yields the protein CASPGQGYETQYF.

The rearrangement links TRBV3-1 (or the pseudogene TRBV3-2) to TRBJ2-7; the D gene is possibly TRBD1 (6 bases). CDR3 length equals 13 residues. Germline V gives CDR1 LGHDT, CDR2 YNNKEL (reference sequence). V gave up 2 bases and J gave up 1 base, with 6 bases separating them. CDR3 bases: TGTGCCAGCAGCCAAAGGGGGTCCTACGAGCAGTACTTC. Its protein is CASSQRGSYEQYF.

The chain has TRBV19 and TRBJ1-2; weak D call: TRBD1 (5 bases). The CDR3 is 14 residues long. Between the trimmed V and J ends, which lost 5 bases and 2 bases, there was a span of 12 bases. CDR1 is LNHDA, CDR2 SQIVND, per germline (reference sequence). The CDR3 DNA sequence: TGTGCCAGTAGTCCTGGGGGGTACAACTATGGCTACACCTTC. Translating gives CASSPGGYNYGYTF. The whole variable domain, filled in from reference TRBV19 and TRBJ1-2, reads DGGITQSPKYLFRKEGQNVTLSCEQNLNHDAMYWYRQDPGQGLRLIYYSQIVNDFQKGDIAEGYSVSREKKESFPLTVTSAQKNPTAFYLCASSPGGYNYGYTFGSGTRLTVV.